Below, 13 T cell receptor beta chains from the same sample are listed, as sequenced in a study of CXCR3-negative and CXCR3-positive naive CD8 T cells. The method, 5' RACE with UMI labels, was used to prepare the TRB cDNA libraries. For each CDR3 protein, TCRdb gives one entry from its re-call of the 5' RACE reads, without DNA. Here the sample table reports some 50,000 distinct CDR3 sequences. Sample: naive CXCR3- CD8+ T cells from blood. Regarding subset: CD45RO-CCR7+CD27+CD95- naive CD8+ T cells lacking CXCR3 (TNR3-). All receptors come from a human donor in good health. Some clones in this sample may be carry-over from other donors' samples.

This chain connects TRBV12-3 or TRBV12-4 to TRBJ2-5; the D gene TCRdb calls, TRBD2, cannot be checked with no DNA. This CDR3 spans 14 amino acids. The CDR3 region is CASSPASGGQTQYF.

V usage is TRBV4-3 and J usage is TRBJ2-7. This CDR3 spans 14 amino acids. Germline V gene data show CDR1 as LGHNA and CDR2 as YSLEER. CDR3 protein: CASSQDVGVYEQYF.

The J gene is TRBJ1-5, the V gene TRBV20-1. The length of the CDR3 is 15 residues. Germline values: CDR1 DFQATT, CDR2 SNEGSKA (reference sequence). CDR3 region: CSARDIHGGGQPQHF.

The chain joins TRBV6-2 or TRBV6-3 to TRBJ2-1; TCRdb picks TRBD1, but there is no DNA to check that call. Germline V gene data show CDR1 as MNHEY and CDR2 as SVGEGT. This CDR3 comprises 15 residues. The chain's CDR3 is CASSLGTRTYNEQFF.

The chain employs TRBV29-1 and TRBJ1-1; TCRdb's assignment of TRBD1 cannot be checked, as there is no DNA. CDR1 is SQVTM and CDR2 is ANQGSEA in the germline V gene. The CDR3 is 12 amino acids. This CDR3 is CSGRGGGTEAFF.

The chain joins TRBV7-7 to TRBJ1-1. In germline, CDR1 is SSHAT, CDR2 FNYEAQ (reference sequence). The CDR3 contains 13 residues. CDR3 sequence reads: CASSLSVDTEAFF.

The V and J genes are TRBV5-5 and TRBJ2-3. The CDR3 runs 15 residues. Germline lookup yields CDR1 SGHKS and CDR2 YYEKEE (reference sequence). The CDR3 sequence: CASSLAGTSTDTQYF. Filled out from reference TRBV5-5 and TRBJ2-3, the complete variable domain reads DAGVTQSPTHLIKTRGQQVTLRCSPISGHKSVSWYQQVLGQGPQFIFQYYEKEERGRGNFPDRFSARQFPNYSSELNVNALLLGDSALYLCASSLAGTSTDTQYFGPGTRLTVL.

By frequency, this clonotype is medium-sized. V is TRBV28 and J is TRBJ2-5; with no DNA, the TCRdb D assignment of TRBD2 cannot be verified. The CDR3 runs 16 residues. Germline V gene lookup returns CDR1 MDHEN and CDR2 SYDVKM. The CDR3 loop reads CATSGTSGAYQETQYF.

This rearrangement joins TRBV7-3 to TRBJ1-1; the TRBD1 assignment by TCRdb is unverifiable without DNA. Germline lookup yields CDR1 SGHTA and CDR2 FQGTGA. The CDR3 length is 12 residues. CDR3 region: CASSHGGGEAFF.

The CDR3 region is CASSQGTGPTEAFF. The chain joins TRBV9 to TRBJ1-1; TCRdb designates TRBD1, a call that cannot be tested without DNA. The CDR3 is 14 amino acids. The germline CDR1 and CDR2 sequences are SGDLS and YYNGEE.

This chain joins TRBV7-9 and TRBJ2-1; TCRdb's assignment of TRBD1 cannot be checked, as there is no DNA. The CDR3 is 13 amino acids. In germline, CDR1 is SEHNR, CDR2 FQNEAQ (reference sequence). CDR3 sequence reads: CASRRPGGEVQFF. The whole variable domain, remainder taken from reference TRBV7-9 and TRBJ2-1, is DTGVSQNPRHKITKRGQNVTFRCDPISEHNRLYWYRQTLGQGPEFLTYFQNEAQLEKSRLLSDRFSAERPKGSFSTLEIQRTEQGDSAMYLCASRRPGGEVQFFGPGTRLTVL.

The CDR3 loop reads CSAGGGQGITEAFF. The chain uses TRBV20-1 and TRBJ1-1; TCRdb reports TRBD1, a call that lacks DNA to check it against. CDR3 length: 14 amino acids. The germline V gene has CDR1 DFQATT and CDR2 SNEGSKA (reference sequence).

This sequence joins TRBV6-1 and TRBJ2-3. In germline, CDR1 is MNHNS, CDR2 SASEGT. The CDR3 extends over 17 amino acids. The CDR3 region is CAGSEGTLLTITDTQYF.